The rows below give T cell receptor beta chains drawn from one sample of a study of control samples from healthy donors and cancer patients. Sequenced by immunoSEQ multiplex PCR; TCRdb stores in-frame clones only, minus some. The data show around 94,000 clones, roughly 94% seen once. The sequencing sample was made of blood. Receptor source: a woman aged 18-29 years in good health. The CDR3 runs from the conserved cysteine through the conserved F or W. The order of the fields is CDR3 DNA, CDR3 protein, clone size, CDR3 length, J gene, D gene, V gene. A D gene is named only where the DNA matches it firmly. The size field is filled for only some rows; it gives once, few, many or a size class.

TGTGCCAGCAATGAGTTCAATCAGCCCCAGCATTTT CASNEFNQPQHF . 12 TRBJ1-5 . TRBV12-3/TRBV12-4
TGTGCCAGCAGTTTACTCCCAGGGGACTCCTACAATGAGCAGTTCTTC CASSLLPGDSYNEQFF . 16 TRBJ2-1 . TRBV27
TGCGCCAGCAGCCGTGAATCTGGTGGGGGGAATGAAAAACTGTTTTTT CASSRESGGGNEKLFF once 16 TRBJ1-4 . TRBV5-1
TGTGCCAGCAGCTTCGGTAAGAACACTGAAGCTTTCTTT CASSFGKNTEAFF . 13 TRBJ1-1 . TRBV7-2
TGCGCCAGCAGCTCACGGGGCAGCGGGGGCTACGAGCAGTACTTC CASSSRGSGGYEQYF . 15 TRBJ2-7 TRBD2 TRBV5-1
TGTGCCAGCTCACCACAATCCTGGACTGGAGCTTTCTTT CASSPQSWTGAFF . 13 TRBJ1-1 . TRBV18
TGCGCCAGCAGCCCATTAGCGGGAGGGGCCTACGAGCAGTACTTC CASSPLAGGAYEQYF . 15 TRBJ2-7 TRBD2 TRBV4-3
TGTGCCAGCAGTGACGTGGGGATCGACACCGGGGAGCTGTTTTTT CASSDVGIDTGELFF . 15 TRBJ2-2 . TRBV6-4
TGTGCCAGCAGCCCTACAGGGGGAATAGGGCAGCCCCAGCATTTT CASSPTGGIGQPQHF once 15 TRBJ1-5 TRBD1 TRBV6-6
TGTGCCAGCAGTTTATTAGGGAGGGTGTACGAGCAGTACTTC CASSLLGRVYEQYF . 14 TRBJ2-7 TRBD2 TRBV28
TGTGCCAGCAGACTACTAGCGGGGGGTTCCTACGAGCAGTACTTC CASRLLAGGSYEQYF . 15 TRBJ2-7 TRBD2 TRBV6-6
TGTGCCAGTAGTATAATCGGGGATCAGCCCCAGCATTTT CASSIIGDQPQHF . 13 TRBJ1-5 . TRBV19
TGTGCCATCAGTGAGTCTGAGGGGAAGGTTGGAAACACCATATATTTT CAISESEGKVGNTIYF . 16 TRBJ1-3 . TRBV10-3
TGCGCCAGCAGCTGGGGACTAGCGGGAGGAGGAGAGCAGTACTTC CASSWGLAGGGEQYF . 15 TRBJ2-7 TRBD2 TRBV5-1
TGCGCCAGCAGTGAGATCCTGGGAGCGCTCTCTAGCACAGATACGCAGTATTTT CASSEILGALSSTDTQYF once 18 TRBJ2-3 . TRBV10-1
TGTGCCAGCTCCCTCGAGACACCGGCCATGAACACTGAAGCTTTCTTT CASSLETPAMNTEAFF once 16 TRBJ1-1 . TRBV18
TGTGCCAGCAGTTCACAGGGAAGTAGGTCCTACGAGCAGTACTTC CASSSQGSRSYEQYF . 15 TRBJ2-7 . TRBV27